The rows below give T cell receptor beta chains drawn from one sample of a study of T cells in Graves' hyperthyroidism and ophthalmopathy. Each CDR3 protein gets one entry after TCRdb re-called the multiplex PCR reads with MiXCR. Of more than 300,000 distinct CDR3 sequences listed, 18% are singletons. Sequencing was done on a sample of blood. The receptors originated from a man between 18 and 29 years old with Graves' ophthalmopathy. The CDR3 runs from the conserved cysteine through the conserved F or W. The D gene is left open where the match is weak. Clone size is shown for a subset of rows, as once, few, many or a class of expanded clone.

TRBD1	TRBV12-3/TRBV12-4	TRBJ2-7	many	CASSPGQDSYEQYF	TGTGCCAGCAGTCCGGGACAGGATTCCTACGAGCAGTACTTC
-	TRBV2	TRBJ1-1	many	CASTMSVLGSNTEAFF	TGTGCCAGCACCATGTCGGTCTTGGGGTCGAACACTGAAGCTTTCTTT
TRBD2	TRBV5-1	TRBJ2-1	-	CASSLSGGLYNEQFF	TGCGCCAGCAGCCTTAGCGGGGGACTATACAATGAGCAGTTCTTC
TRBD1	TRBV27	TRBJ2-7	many	CASSSLQGIYEQYF	TGTGCCAGCAGTTCCCTACAGGGGATCTACGAGCAGTACTTC
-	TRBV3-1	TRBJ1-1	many	CASRDGASGTEAFF	TGTGCCAGCAGAGATGGGGCCTCGGGCACTGAAGCTTTCTTT
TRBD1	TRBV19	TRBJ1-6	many	CASSISDTGGSPLHF	TGTGCCAGTAGTATCAGTGATACAGGGGGTTCACCCCTCCACTTT
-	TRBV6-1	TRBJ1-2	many	CASKGGSLYGYTF	TGTGCCAGCAAAGGAGGATCCCTCTATGGCTACACCTTC
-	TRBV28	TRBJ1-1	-	CASSYQGQLNTEAFF	TGTGCCAGCAGCTACCAAGGACAGTTGAACACTGAAGCTTTCTTT
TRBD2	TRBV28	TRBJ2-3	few	CASSFGLAGRDTQYF	TGTGCCAGCAGCTTTGGACTAGCGGGAAGAGATACGCAGTATTTT
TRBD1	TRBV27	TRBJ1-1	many	CASSSSGTGPKAFF	TGTGCCAGCAGTTCTTCCGGGACAGGGCCAAAAGCTTTCTTT
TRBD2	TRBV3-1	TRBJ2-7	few	CASSPSGGGSYEQYF	TGTGCCAGCTCCCCGTCGGGCGGGGGCTCCTACGAGCAGTACTTC
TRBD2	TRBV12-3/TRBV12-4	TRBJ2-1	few	CASSFDPGGIYEQFF	TGTGCCAGCAGCTTCGACCCGGGGGGGATCTATGAGCAGTTCTTC
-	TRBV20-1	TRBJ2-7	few	CSARDGLFGHPNSYEQYF	TGCAGTGCTAGAGATGGATTGTTCGGACATCCCAACTCCTACGAGCAGTACTTC
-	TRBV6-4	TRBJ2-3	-	CASSDSARGEADTQYF	TGTGCCAGCAGTGACTCGGCCCGGGGAGAAGCAGATACGCAGTATTTT
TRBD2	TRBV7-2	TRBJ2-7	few	CASRGTSGYEQYF	TGTGCCAGCAGGGGGACTAGCGGTTACGAGCAGTACTTC
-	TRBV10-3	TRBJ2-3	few	CAISESNRQFSDTQYF	TGTGCCATCAGTGAGTCGAATCGACAATTTAGCGATACGCAGTATTTT
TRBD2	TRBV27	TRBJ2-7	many	CASSLYSGGDTPYEQYF	TGTGCCAGCAGTTTATATAGCGGGGGGGACACTCCCTACGAGCAGTACTTC
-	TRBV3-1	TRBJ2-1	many	CASSQGGTVEQFF	TGTGCCAGCAGCCAAGGCGGGACAGTGGAGCAGTTCTTC
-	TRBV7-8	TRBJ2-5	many	CASSIIASQETQYF	TGTGCCAGCAGTATTATAGCGTCCCAAGAGACCCAGTACTTC
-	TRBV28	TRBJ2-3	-	CASSSHLGASSTDTQYF	TGTGCCAGCAGTTCCCACCTTGGAGCGTCTAGCACAGATACGCAGTATTTT
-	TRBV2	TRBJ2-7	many	CASDYTAVGDEQYF	TGTGCCAGTGATTATACAGCTGTCGGCGACGAGCAGTACTTC
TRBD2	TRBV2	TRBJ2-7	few	CASSLLPTSSRSQYF	TGTGCCAGCAGTTTACTCCCGACTAGCTCGCGAAGCCAGTACTTC
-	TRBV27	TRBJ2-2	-	CASSPSWALNTGELFF	TGTGCCAGCAGCCCAAGCTGGGCACTGAACACCGGGGAGCTGTTTTTT
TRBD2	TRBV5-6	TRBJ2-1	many	CASSLWAGGTNEQFF	TGTGCCAGCAGCTTGTGGGCCGGGGGGACCAATGAGCAGTTCTTC
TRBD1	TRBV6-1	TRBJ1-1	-	CASLLGTGGFTEAFF	TGTGCCAGCCTTCTGGGGACAGGGGGCTTCACTGAAGCTTTCTTT
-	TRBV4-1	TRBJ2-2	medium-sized	CASSLMGGAETGELFF	TGCGCCAGCAGCCTTATGGGGGGCGCGGAGACCGGGGAGCTGTTTTTT
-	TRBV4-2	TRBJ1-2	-	CASSQPSADNFPPGYGYTF	TGTGCCAGCAGCCAACCCTCCGCGGACAATTTTCCCCCCGGGTATGGCTACACCTTC
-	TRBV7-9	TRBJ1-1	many	CASSRGFGNTEAFF	TGTGCCAGCAGCCGAGGGTTTGGAAACACTGAAGCTTTCTTT
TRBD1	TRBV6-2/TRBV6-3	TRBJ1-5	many	CATATGANNQPQHF	TGTGCCACCGCGACAGGGGCTAACAATCAGCCCCAGCATTTT
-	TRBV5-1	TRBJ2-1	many	CASRKDPHSNEQFF	TGCGCCAGCAGAAAGGACCCACATTCCAATGAGCAGTTCTTC
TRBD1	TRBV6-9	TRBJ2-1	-	CASSFNIRQGNNEQFF	TGTGCCAGCAGTTTCAACATCCGACAGGGAAACAATGAGCAGTTCTTC
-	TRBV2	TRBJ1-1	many	CASEEQLNTEAFF	TGTGCCAGCGAGGAACAGTTGAACACTGAAGCTTTCTTT
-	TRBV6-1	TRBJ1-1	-	CASSFGGGRGDTEAFF	TGTGCCAGCAGTTTCGGCGGGGGCCGGGGTGACACTGAAGCTTTCTTT
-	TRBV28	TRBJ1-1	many	CASSPAGQGVATEAFF	TGTGCCAGCAGCCCCGCGGGGCAGGGAGTGGCCACTGAAGCTTTCTTT
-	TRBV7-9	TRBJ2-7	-	CASSFRQGNNEQYF	TGTGCCAGCAGCTTTCGGCAGGGGAACAACGAGCAGTACTTC
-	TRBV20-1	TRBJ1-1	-	CSARPDRLEDTEAFF	TGCAGTGCTAGGCCCGACAGGTTAGAGGACACTGAAGCTTTCTTT
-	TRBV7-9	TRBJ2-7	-	CASSLEGLKGNEQYF	TGTGCCAGCAGCTTAGAGGGCCTTAAGGGGAACGAGCAGTACTTC
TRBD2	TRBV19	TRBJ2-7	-	CASSRLATDYEQYF	TGTGCCAGTAGCCGACTAGCGACCGACTACGAGCAGTACTTC
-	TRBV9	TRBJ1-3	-	CASSFSSGRAHSGNTIYF	TGTGCCAGCAGCTTCTCCTCAGGCCGGGCCCACTCTGGAAACACCATATATTTT
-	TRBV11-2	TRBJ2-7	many	CASSFDRTYEQYF	TGTGCCAGCAGCTTTGACAGGACCTACGAGCAGTACTTC
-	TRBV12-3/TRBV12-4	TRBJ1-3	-	CASSGGLGSGNTIYF	TGTGCCAGCAGTGGTGGGTTGGGCTCTGGAAACACCATATATTTT
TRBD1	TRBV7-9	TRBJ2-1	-	CASSARTGGSYNEQFF	TGTGCCAGCAGCGCCCGGACAGGGGGCTCCTACAATGAGCAGTTCTTC
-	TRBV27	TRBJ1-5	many	CASSHGGSNQPQHF	TGTGCCAGCAGTCACGGCGGGAGCAATCAGCCCCAGCATTTT
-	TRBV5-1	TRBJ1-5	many	CASSWDGYSNQPQHF	TGCGCCAGCAGCTGGGACGGGTATAGCAATCAGCCCCAGCATTTT
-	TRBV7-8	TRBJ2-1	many	CANSLDLRDEQFF	TGTGCCAACAGCCTGGACCTCCGGGATGAGCAGTTCTTC
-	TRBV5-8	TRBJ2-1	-	CASSLDPGEYNEQFF	TGTGCCAGCAGCTTGGACCCAGGGGAGTACAATGAGCAGTTCTTC
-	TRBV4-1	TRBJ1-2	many	CASSQEGWTRLNYGYTF	TGCGCCAGCAGCCAAGAGGGCTGGACAAGGCTTAACTATGGCTACACCTTC
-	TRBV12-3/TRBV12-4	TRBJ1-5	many	CASSPGITYSNQPQHF	TGTGCCAGCAGCCCCGGGATTACTTATAGCAATCAGCCCCAGCATTTT
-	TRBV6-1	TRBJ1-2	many	CASSAFTYSLDQNYGYTF	TGTGCCAGCAGTGCCTTCACCTACTCCCTCGATCAAAACTATGGCTACACCTTC
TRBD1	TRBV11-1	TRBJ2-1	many	CASSSLDRVGNEQFF	TGTGCCAGCAGCTCCCTCGACAGGGTCGGTAATGAGCAGTTCTTC
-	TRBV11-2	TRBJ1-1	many	CASSPLLNTEAFF	TGTGCCAGCAGCCCCCTTTTGAACACTGAAGCTTTCTTT
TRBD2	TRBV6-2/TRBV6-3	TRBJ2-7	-	CASRPSGMSYEQYF	TGTGCCAGCAGGCCTAGCGGGATGTCCTACGAGCAGTACTTC